The clone carrying this TCR beta chain occurred many times. Its antigen is undetermined. The data are from a study of T cell repertoires in cytomegalovirus infection. Overall study context: Shared public TCR beta signatures pointed to both CMV infection and a matching HLA type.

One entry per CDR3 protein results from TCRdb running MiXCR on the reads. The sample lists about 830,000 distinct CDR3 sequences, around a third seen once, with around an eighth in the top ten. Germline CDR1 is SGHTA and CDR2 is FQGNSA. V was clipped by 0 bases and J by 1 base, with 6 bases between them. The CDR3 runs to 14 residues. Study findings and constraints: Dominating the ex vivo response were HLA-C-restricted CMV-specific TCR beta clonotypes.

Sample: cultured CD8+ T cells from PBMCs, taken from culture after CMV antigen stimulation. The V gene is TRBV7-2, the J gene TRBJ2-5; D is possibly TRBD2 (6 bases). The TCR originated in a human donor in good health (CMV status not recorded). Some clones in this sample may be carry-over from other donors' samples. Here the CDR3 reads CASSLAGGQETQYF. The CDR3 region has the DNA TGTGCCAGCAGCTTAGCGGGGGGCCAAGAGACCCAGTACTTC. Looking up the rest from reference TRBV7-2 and TRBJ2-5 gives the full variable domain: GAGVSQSPSNKVTEKGKDVELRCDPISGHTALYWYRQSLGQGLEFLIYFQGNSAPDKSGLPSDRFSAERTGGSVSTLTIQRTQQEDSAVYLCASSLAGGQETQYFGPGTRLLVL.